The source of this TCR beta chain is a study of T cells in Graves' hyperthyroidism and ophthalmopathy. Study at large: Staff took peripheral blood when the initial diagnosis was made, before any treatment began.

Regions amplified from RNA transcripts were the TCR beta CDR3 regions. With the HTBI primer set, the TCR CDR3 went through a first round of RT-PCR. A single record per CDR3 protein comes from TCRdb applying MiXCR to the multiplex PCR reads. The data hold 600,000 to 800,000 distinct CDR3 sequences, with around a third observed a single time. This clonotype was observed many times. Its specificity is unknown. Findings and limits, study-wide: Blood also contained most expanded thyroid clonotypes above 0.001.

The sample taken for sequencing was blood. The sequence derives from a woman in her thirties or forties with Graves' hyperthyroidism.

This CDR3 reads CASSDPGKTQYF. The CDR3 nucleotides read TGCGCCAGCAGTGATCCAGGCAAGACCCAGTACTTC. The chain couples TRBV10-1 to TRBJ2-5, with D uncertain. The CDR3 length is 12 residues. Looked up from germline, CDR1 is WNHNN and CDR2 is SYGVQD (reference sequence). Trimming shortened V by 3 bases and J by 6 bases, and 8 bases separated the two germline ends.